What follows are 17 T cell receptor beta chains derived from one specimen sequenced in a study of T-cell memory formation after mild COVID-19. TCRdb re-analysed the 5' RACE reads in MiXCR, keeping a single row per CDR3 protein. The sample carries about 190,000 distinct CDR3 sequences, around 19% recorded once. Sequencing was performed on PBMCs or a T cell subset sorted from them (not recorded which). These receptors were obtained from an adult woman who had mild COVID-19 (a few samples of this study predate the infection). Cell type and time point are not known.

There are a few counts of this clonotype. The chain joins TRBV9 to TRBJ1-5; D is undetermined. Between the trimmed V and J ends, which lost 0 bases and 2 bases, there was a span of 6 bases. The CDR3 loop spans 14 amino acids. CDR1 is SGDLS, CDR2 YYNGEE, per germline. In nucleotides, the CDR3 is TGTGCCAGCAGCGTAGGGGGTCGCAATCAGCCCCAGCATTTT. This encodes CASSVGGRNQPQHF.

This clonotype was counted only a few times. The chain combines TRBV5-1 with TRBJ2-1; TRBD2 aligns across 12 bases. Losses at the gene ends were 0 bases for V and 8 bases for J; bases not matched to a gene: 6. The germline V gene has CDR1 SGHRS and CDR2 YFSETQ. CDR3 length equals 16 residues. The DNA of the CDR3 is TGCGCCAGCAGCTTGGCCGCTAGCGGGGGGGCAGATGAGCAGTTCTTC. This gives the protein CASSLAASGGADEQFF. Full variable domain (outside the CDR3, taken from reference TRBV5-1 and TRBJ2-1): KAGVTQTPRYLIKTRGQQVTLSCSPISGHRSVSWYQQTPGQGLQFLFEYFSETQRNKGNFPGRFSGRQFSNSRSEMNVSTLELGDSALYLCASSLAASGGADEQFFGPGTRLTVL.

This clonotype was seen only a few times. The V and J genes are TRBV30 and TRBJ2-1; maybe TRBD1 (6 bases). Between the trimmed V and J ends, which lost 0 bases and 2 bases, there was a span of 11 bases. This CDR3 region has 15 residues. The germline V gene encodes CDR1 GTSNPN and CDR2 SVGIG (reference sequence). In DNA form, the CDR3 reads TGTGCCTGGAGTGTCAAGGGGGTCACCTACAATGAGCAGTTCTTC. Its protein is CAWSVKGVTYNEQFF.

The gene calls are TRBV25-1 and TRBJ1-6, with 7 bases matching TRBD1. The germline gives CDR1 MGHDK, CDR2 SYGVNS. V was pared by 7 bases and J by 9 bases, with 6 bases of the junction left unmatched. This CDR3 comprises 13 residues. CDR3: CASTGTARSPLHF. CDR3 DNA: TGTGCCAGCACAGGGACAGCACGTTCACCCCTCCACTTT.

This clonotype came up a few times. This chain uses TRBV6-2 or TRBV6-3 with TRBJ1-5, with a tentative D call TRBD1 (6 bases). The germline V and J ends were trimmed by 6 bases and 6 bases, with 18 bases remaining between them. This CDR3 has 15 residues. Germline values: CDR1 MNHEY, CDR2 SVGEGT. The CDR3 spells CASRNRDIGSQPQHF. As DNA, the CDR3 is TGTGCCAGCAGGAACCGGGACATTGGAAGTCAGCCCCAGCATTTT.

This clonotype has just a few counts. The J gene is TRBJ2-7, the V gene TRBV20-1; D remains ambiguous. This CDR3 spans 14 amino acids. Germline-derived CDR1 and CDR2 are DFQATT and SNEGSKA (reference sequence). V was trimmed by 6 bases and J by 7 bases, leaving 22 bases between them. The CDR3 spells CSAQARRRAGEQYF. In DNA form, the CDR3 reads TGCAGTGCCCAGGCCCGACGAAGAGCTGGGGAGCAGTACTTC.

This clonotype was observed many times. The chain has TRBV5-6 and TRBJ2-5; D is ambiguous. The CDR3 is 11 residues long. The V end was cut by 4 bases, the J end by 5 bases, with 6 bases between. Germline loops: CDR1 SGHDT, CDR2 YYEEEE. CDR3 residues: CASSRTETQYF. The DNA of the CDR3 is TGTGCCAGCAGCCGCACGGAGACCCAGTACTTC.

This clonotype was observed a few times. The V gene is TRBV5-1, the J gene TRBJ1-5; 7 nucleotides match TRBD1. Germline V gene lookup returns CDR1 SGHRS and CDR2 YFSETQ. V gave up 0 bases and J gave up 6 bases; unmatched junction bases: 6. The length of the CDR3 is 15 residues. In DNA form, the CDR3 reads TGCGCCAGCAGCTTGGGGGGACAGTCATTTCAGCCCCAGCATTTT. It encodes CASSLGGQSFQPQHF.

This chain links TRBV24-1 with TRBJ1-1; TRBD1 matches at 9 bases. Germline assignment: CDR1 KGHDR and CDR2 SFDVKD. CDR3 size: 14 residues. The ends lost 11 bases at V and 0 bases at J; junction bases unmatched: 6. CDR3 sequence: CAIRGQGMNTEAFF. The CDR3 nucleotides read TGTGCCATCCGGGGACAGGGAATGAACACTGAAGCTTTCTTT.

This clonotype occurred many times. This chain connects TRBV20-1 to TRBJ1-1, with TRBD1 as a possible D gene (6 bases). CDR3 length: 13 amino acids. Germline assignment: CDR1 DFQATT and CDR2 SNEGSKA (reference sequence). Trimming left V 6 bases short and J 9 bases short, with 20 bases between. The CDR3 DNA reads TGCAGTGCCCCCACCCAGGACAGACTCAAAGCTTTCTTT. Translation gives CSAPTQDRLKAFF.

This clonotype was detected once. The chain links TRBV15 to TRBJ2-3; D is possibly TRBD1 (6 bases). CDR3 size: 16 residues. With 3 bases removed from V and 1 base from J, the gap between germline ends came to 14 bases. In germline, CDR1 is LNHNV, CDR2 YYDKDF (reference sequence). The chain's CDR3 is CATSRDQGIGTDTQYF. CDR3 DNA sequence: TGTGCCACCAGCAGGGACCAGGGGATAGGCACAGATACGCAGTATTTT. The whole variable domain, filled in from reference TRBV15 and TRBJ2-3, reads DAMVIQNPRYQVTQFGKPVTLSCSQTLNHNVMYWYQQKSSQAPKLLFHYYDKDFNNEADTPDNFQSRRPNTSFCFLDIRSPGLGDTAMYLCATSRDQGIGTDTQYFGPGTRLTVL.

This rearrangement joins TRBV28 to TRBJ2-3; D is undetermined. The CDR3 loop spans 15 amino acids. The V and J ends lost 5 bases and 2 bases respectively, with 14 bases between them. CDR1 is MDHEN and CDR2 is SYDVKM in the germline V gene. The CDR3 region has the DNA TGTGCCAGCAGTAGAGGTGGGCCGATCACAGATACGCAGTATTTT. Protein: CASSRGGPITDTQYF.

The rearrangement links TRBV9 to TRBJ1-1, with D possibly TRBD1 on 5 matching bases. Germline V gives CDR1 SGDLS, CDR2 YYNGEE. The CDR3 covers 15 residues. The V gene lost 3 bases and the J gene lost 7 bases, with 19 bases spanning the gap. Written as DNA, the CDR3 is TGTGCCAGCAGCGGCCACTCAGGAGGGGAAAGTGAAGCTTTCTTT. Protein product: CASSGHSGGESEAFF.

The rearrangement joins TRBV7-8 to TRBJ1-5, with TRBD1 as a possible D gene (5 bases). There are 15 residues in the CDR3. CDR1 is SGHVS and CDR2 is FQNEAQ in the germline V gene. The V gene lost 5 bases and the J gene lost 6 bases, with 17 bases spanning the gap. Here the CDR3 reads CASSPAAGYVQPQHF. In nucleotides, the CDR3 is TGTGCCAGCAGCCCGGCGGCAGGGTACGTTCAGCCCCAGCATTTT.

The V call is TRBV7-2, the J call TRBJ2-1; 11 bases line up with TRBD2. The CDR3 loop spans 16 amino acids. Germline values: CDR1 SGHTA, CDR2 FQGNSA. Germline trimming cut 6 bases from V and 1 base from J; bases unmatched to any gene: 5. The chain's CDR3 is CASRLTSGKSYNEQFF. CDR3 DNA: TGTGCCAGCAGACTGACTAGCGGGAAGTCCTACAATGAGCAGTTCTTC.

The chain uses TRBV5-1 and TRBJ2-5; D is possibly TRBD1 (6 bases). The CDR3 consists of 15 residues. With 1 base removed from V and 4 bases from J, the gap between germline ends came to 14 bases. CDR1 is SGHRS, CDR2 YFSETQ, per germline. The CDR3 coding sequence is TGCGCCAGCAGCTTGCCCACAGGGTCGGGAGAGACCCAGTACTTC. Its translation is CASSLPTGSGETQYF.

In its sample, this clonotype was seen a few times. This chain connects TRBV7-2 to TRBJ2-4; no reliable D call. V gave up 5 bases and J gave up 1 base, with 12 bases separating them. The V gene's germline CDR1 is SGHTA and CDR2 FQGNSA. The CDR3 length is 15 residues. The chain's CDR3 is CASSPRRSAKNIQYF. CDR3 nucleotide sequence: TGTGCCAGCAGCCCCCGACGTTCGGCCAAAAACATTCAGTACTTC.